The clone carrying this T cell receptor (beta chain) was seen a handful of times. What it recognizes is unknown. RNA transcripts were the template for amplifying TCR beta CDR3 regions. The HTBI set primed first-round TCR CDR3 RT-PCR. One entry per CDR3 protein, called by TCRdb with MiXCR from the multiplex PCR reads. Of roughly 500,000 distinct CDR3 sequences listed, roughly a sixth were seen once; the top ten hold 29%. This sample stems from a study of T cells in Graves' hyperthyroidism and ophthalmopathy. Study results and limitations: Ophthalmopathy, which appeared later, was predicted by the model a median about 5.9 months before onset.

Uncontrolled infection, other autoimmune disease, pregnancy and lactation each barred patients from inclusion. Clinicians diagnosed patients from clinical symptoms, serum thyroxine and TRAb, thyroid ultrasound and orbital computed tomography. This TCR was sampled from a woman under 40 with Graves' ophthalmopathy. Sequenced material: blood.

CDR3 amino acids: CASSPPAWTWTSTDTQYF. CDR3 DNA: TGTGCCAGCTCACCACCGGCCTGGACTTGGACTAGCACAGATACGCAGTATTTT. The J gene is TRBJ2-3, the V gene TRBV18; possible D gene TRBD2, 5 bases. This CDR3 has 18 residues. Trimming took off 0 bases at V and 0 bases at J, with 16 bases between the two ends. Germline V gives CDR1 KGHSH, CDR2 LQKENI.